This T cell receptor beta chain was retrieved from a study of blood T cell repertoires in COVID-19. Generated by immunoSEQ multiplex PCR, the TCRdb table keeps only in-frame clones and is missing some. The table records some 240,000 clones, roughly 80% of them present only once. This CDR3 contains 16 residues. V lost 4 bases to trimming and J lost 2 bases, with 17 bases between them. CDR1 SGDLS and CDR2 YYNGEE come from the germline V gene. Enrollees, roughly 18 to 95 years old, lived in approximately 25 US areas. Each participant's cohort was designated according to participant-reported clinical history. Resolution of symptoms, clearance, or two negative PCRs was present in recovered Cohort 3 donors.

Sequencing used PBMCs or T cells enriched from blood (not recorded which). The TCR originated in a man aged 50 or older who had recovered from COVID-19. V and J are TRBV9 and TRBJ2-3, with D possibly matching TRBD2 (5 bases). The DNA for the CDR3 is TGTGCCAGCAGCCCCTTATCCGGGATTCACACAGATACGCAGTATTTT. It yields the protein CASSPLSGIHTDTQYF.